One and the same sample provided the 17 T cell receptor beta chains below, sequenced in a study of response to subunit inactivated influenza vaccine. TCRdb fed the RT-PCR reads into MiXCR, producing one record per CDR3 protein. The table shows about 160,000 distinct CDR3 sequences, with about 11% occurring only once. The sample here was non-naive T cells sorted from PBMCs, taken 40 to 50 days after vaccination. The receptors were sampled from a man aged 45-60 years who received an inactivated influenza vaccine.

Of note for this clonotype: A much larger clone is a single base away; this may be a read error. The rearrangement joins TRBV20-1 to TRBJ2-5; possibly TRBD1 for D (5 bases). Per the germline V gene, CDR1 is DFQATT and CDR2 is SNEGSKA (reference sequence). The V gene lost 3 bases and the J gene lost 5 bases, with 13 bases spanning the gap. CDR3 length: 13 residues. CDR3 protein: CSASTSGFETQYF. In DNA, the CDR3 is TGCAGTGCTAGTACCTCAGGGTTCGAGACCCAGTACTTC.

This clonotype came up a few times. This chain connects TRBV7-9 to TRBJ2-1, with 7 positions matching TRBD2. V was clipped by 6 bases and J by 3 bases; unmatched bases: 8. This CDR3 has 15 residues. The V gene's germline CDR1 is SEHNR and CDR2 FQNEAQ (reference sequence). CDR3 amino acids: CASRKTSALYNEQFF. In DNA form, the CDR3 reads TGTGCCAGCAGAAAAACTAGCGCCCTCTACAATGAGCAGTTCTTC. Full variable domain (rest looked up from reference TRBV7-9 and TRBJ2-1): DTGVSQNPRHKITKRGQNVTFRCDPISEHNRLYWYRQTLGQGPEFLTYFQNEAQLEKSRLLSDRFSAERPKGSFSTLEIQRTEQGDSAMYLCASRKTSALYNEQFFGPGTRLTVL.

This clonotype was counted only a few times. The rearrangement links TRBV5-5 to TRBJ1-1; D may be TRBD1 (6 bases). Germline loops: CDR1 SGHKS, CDR2 YYEKEE (reference sequence). Trimming took off 3 bases at V and 2 bases at J, with 11 bases between the two ends. The CDR3 is 14 amino acids. CDR3 bases: TGTGCCAGCAGCTGGGGGACAACTAACACTGAAGCTTTCTTT. It is translated as CASSWGTTNTEAFF.

This clonotype was observed a few times. The chain links TRBV3-1 to TRBJ1-6; D not resolved. This CDR3 contains 16 residues. Germline lookup yields CDR1 LGHDT and CDR2 YNNKEL (reference sequence). V lost 1 base and J lost 2, with 9 bases in between. Written as DNA, the CDR3 is TGTGCCAGCAGCCAAGCTCAGGCCGCCTATAATTCACCCCTCCACTTT. It specifies CASSQAQAAYNSPLHF. The whole variable domain, remainder taken from reference TRBV3-1 and TRBJ1-6, is DTAVSQTPKYLVTQMGNDKSIKCEQNLGHDTMYWYKQDSKKFLKIMFSYNNKELIINETVPNRFSPKSPDKAHLNLHINSLELGDSAVYFCASSQAQAAYNSPLHFGNGTRLTVT.

A few counts support this clonotype. This chain connects TRBV15 to TRBJ2-7; D is undetermined. CDR1 LNHNV and CDR2 YYDKDF come from the germline V gene (reference sequence). The V and J ends lost 0 bases and 0 bases respectively, with 6 bases between them. This CDR3 is built from 14 residues. In DNA form, the CDR3 reads TGTGCCACCAGCAGAGAGGACGGCTCCTACGAGCAGTACTTC. Translation gives CATSREDGSYEQYF. Supplemented by reference TRBV15 and TRBJ2-7, the full variable domain reads DAMVIQNPRYQVTQFGKPVTLSCSQTLNHNVMYWYQQKSSQAPKLLFHYYDKDFNNEADTPDNFQSRRPNTSFCFLDIRSPGLGDTAMYLCATSREDGSYEQYFGPGTRLTVT.

This clonotype was seen a handful of times. The rearrangement uses TRBV24-1 and TRBJ2-2, with a weak D call TRBD2 (5 bases). Germline-derived CDR1 and CDR2 are KGHDR and SFDVKD. The CDR3 consists of 14 residues. The V gene lost 6 bases and the J gene lost 2 bases, with 9 bases spanning the gap. This CDR3 reads CATSTEANTGELFF. The CDR3 nucleotides read TGTGCCACCAGTACGGAGGCCAACACCGGGGAGCTGTTTTTT.

The genes are TRBV2 and TRBJ2-5; no firm D call. The CDR3 runs 11 residues. Trimming shortened V by 6 bases and J by 4 bases, and 6 bases separated the two germline ends. Germline V gene lookup returns CDR1 SNHLY and CDR2 FYNNEI. Here the CDR3 reads CASSVRETQYF. The CDR3 coding sequence is TGTGCCAGCAGCGTAAGAGAGACCCAGTACTTC.

CDR3 nucleotides: TGTGCCAGCAGTTTATCGGTAGGGCTACATGAAAAACTGTTTTTT. This codes for CASSLSVGLHEKLFF. The chain recombines TRBV27 with TRBJ1-4; D is unclear. The germline V gene encodes CDR1 MNHEY and CDR2 SMNVEV (reference sequence). V was cut by 0 bases and J by 6 bases, with 11 bases left in between. This CDR3 spans 15 amino acids.

This clonotype occurred a few times. V gene TRBV20-1 combines with J gene TRBJ1-5, with 7 bases matching TRBD1. Germline lookup yields CDR1 DFQATT and CDR2 SNEGSKA (reference sequence). The CDR3 has 14 amino acids. J lost 4 bases, V lost 3 bases, and 6 bases had no gene match. CDR3 DNA: TGCAGTGCTAGCCCCGTGACAGGGAATCAGCCCCAGCATTTT. It is translated as CSASPVTGNQPQHF.

The J gene is TRBJ1-5, the V gene TRBV12-3 or TRBV12-4, with 7 bases aligning to TRBD1. V lost 7 bases to trimming and J lost 7 bases; unmatched junction nucleotides: 10. CDR3 length: 14 residues. The CDR3 region is CASKMSGGNQPQHF. For the CDR3, the DNA is TGTGCCAGCAAAATGTCAGGGGGGAACCAGCCCCAGCATTTT.

For the CDR3, the DNA is TGTGCCAGCAGCCCACAGGGGGCGACCTACAATGAGCAGTTCTTC. Its translation: CASSPQGATYNEQFF. The chain links TRBV7-2 to TRBJ2-1; 9 nucleotides align to TRBD1. Germline lookup yields CDR1 SGHTA and CDR2 FQGNSA. This CDR3 region has 15 residues. With V trimmed by 5 bases and J by 2 bases, 4 bases remained unmatched.

The rearrangement uses TRBV9 and TRBJ1-6, with D unclear. Trimming stripped 7 bases from V and 6 bases from J, with 14 bases between. The CDR3 contains 14 residues. Germline CDR1 reads SGDLS; CDR2 reads YYNGEE. Here the CDR3 reads CASGPAEANSPLHF. As DNA, the CDR3 is TGTGCCAGCGGTCCTGCTGAGGCTAATTCACCCCTCCACTTT.

Regarding this clonotype: One base away lies a much larger clone, so this may be a sequencing read error. V gene TRBV7-2 combines with J gene TRBJ2-2, with D possibly matching TRBD2 (6 bases). The V end lost 6 bases, the J end lost 5 bases, and 13 bases lay between the germline ends. Germline V lookup: CDR1 SGHTA, CDR2 FQGNSA. There are 14 residues in the CDR3. CDR3 nucleotide sequence: TGTGCCAGCAGAGAAAACGGGAGAACCGGGGAGCTGTTTTTT. Translated: CASRENGRTGELFF.

This clonotype has at least ten counts. The rearrangement joins TRBV12-3 or TRBV12-4 to TRBJ2-3, with unresolved D. Deletions cut 7 bases from V and 0 bases from J, with 14 bases between. The CDR3 is 15 residues long. The CDR3 protein is CASTNVPTSTDTQYF. The CDR3 DNA reads as TGTGCCAGCACCAACGTTCCCACGAGCACAGATACGCAGTATTTT.

Worth noting for this clonotype: At one end the junction does not follow the germline gene, possibly because of a read error. This chain connects TRBV20-1 to TRBJ2-4, with 9 bases fitting TRBD1. This CDR3 region has 12 residues. CDR1 DFQATT and CDR2 SNEGSKA come from the germline V gene (reference sequence). The CDR3 DNA follows: TGCAGTGCTTCGGGACAGGGAGGCATTCAGCACTTC. Amino acid sequence: CSASGQGGIQHF.

The chain couples TRBV29-1 to TRBJ2-7; D may be TRBD1 or TRBD2 (5 bases each). The CDR3 extends over 12 amino acids. Per germline, CDR1 SQVTM and CDR2 ANQGSEA. V dropped 5 bases and J dropped 0 bases, with 8 bases sitting between them. CDR3 sequence: CSVLGVSYEQYF. The DNA of the CDR3 is TGCAGCGTTCTGGGGGTCTCCTACGAGCAGTACTTC.

This clonotype was counted only a few times. J is TRBJ2-3 and V is TRBV29-1; 7 bases agree with TRBD1. From germline, CDR1 is SQVTM and CDR2 ANQGSEA. This CDR3 region has 14 residues. V lost 6 bases, J lost 3 bases, and 9 bases stayed unmatched. CDR3 region: CSVTDRVWTDTQYF. CDR3 nucleotides: TGCAGCGTCACCGACAGGGTCTGGACAGATACGCAGTATTTT.